Shown below are 32 T cell receptor beta chains from a single sample sequenced in a study of post-analysis software for immune sequencing data. Researchers reported that TCR beta cDNA libraries carried unique molecular identifiers. In TCRdb, the PCR reads were re-called with MiXCR into one record per CDR3 protein. The sample lists hundreds of thousands of distinct CDR3 sequences; more than 50% were seen once. Their target antigens are unknown. Broader study findings: When patients were compared with controls, five TRBV segments were more frequent, TRBV5-6, TRBV5-1 and TRBV20-1 among them.

Specimen: blood. These TCRs come from a girl aged 2 to 9 with multiple sclerosis.

The rearrangement joins TRBV30 to TRBJ1-5; 7 positions agree with TRBD1. The CDR3 extends over 14 amino acids. The V gene end was trimmed by 3 bases and the J gene end by 7 bases; junction bases not matched to a gene: 9. CDR1 and CDR2 from the germline V gene are GTSNPN and SVGIG (reference sequence). The CDR3 loop is CAWSDGTVGQPQHF. CDR3 sequence (DNA): TGTGCCTGGAGCGACGGGACAGTCGGGCAGCCCCAGCATTTT.

This clonotype was observed a few times. This CDR3 is CASSAQGAGHYGYTF. The CDR3 nucleotides read TGTGCCAGCAGCGCCCAGGGGGCAGGGCACTATGGCTACACCTTC. The chain has TRBV9 and TRBJ1-2, with 8 positions matching TRBD1. The CDR3 totals 15 residues. Trimming removed 3 bases from V and 3 bases from J; junction bases left unmatched: 7. Germline V CDR1 and CDR2: SGDLS, YYNGEE. The whole variable domain, remainder taken from reference TRBV9 and TRBJ1-2, is DSGVTQTPKHLITATGQRVTLRCSPRSGDLSVYWYQQSLDQGLQFLIQYYNGEERAKGNILERFSAQQFPDLHSELNLSSLELGDSALYFCASSAQGAGHYGYTFGSGTRLTVV.

This rearrangement joins TRBV24-1 to TRBJ2-5; 8 nucleotides line up with TRBD2. V shed 2 bases, J shed 4 bases, and the junction held 2 bases outside the gene matches. Germline values: CDR1 KGHDR, CDR2 SFDVKD. The CDR3 loop spans 14 amino acids. Here the CDR3 reads CATSDSGGRETQYF. CDR3 nucleotides: TGTGCCACCAGTGATTCGGGAGGGAGAGAGACCCAGTACTTC.

The chain uses TRBV11-2 and TRBJ2-2, with D unresolved. Germline values: CDR1 SGHAT, CDR2 FQNNGV. This CDR3 comprises 13 residues. Trimming pared 5 bases from V and 0 bases from J, leaving 4 bases between. CDR3 sequence reads: CASSPSNTGELFF. CDR3 sequence (DNA): TGTGCCAGCAGCCCTTCGAACACCGGGGAGCTGTTTTTT.

This chain links TRBV27 with TRBJ2-1, with 8 bases aligning to TRBD2. Unmatched junction bases numbered 7, after V lost 3 bases and J lost 6 bases. This CDR3 has 15 amino acids. Per germline, CDR1 MNHEY and CDR2 SMNVEV (reference sequence). This CDR3 is CASSFSGLVVNEQFF. DNA for the CDR3: TGTGCCAGCAGTTTCTCGGGACTAGTAGTCAATGAGCAGTTCTTC.

J is TRBJ2-6 and V is TRBV6-5; tentatively, D is TRBD2 (5 bases). V was cut by 6 bases and J by 0 bases, with 9 bases left in between. This CDR3 region has 15 residues. Germline V gene data show CDR1 as MNHEY and CDR2 as SVGAGI. This CDR3 is CASRRSGSGANVLTF. CDR3 sequence (DNA): TGTGCCAGCAGACGCAGCGGCTCTGGGGCCAACGTCCTGACTTTC.

The chain uses TRBV7-8 and TRBJ1-4; D gene ambiguous. CDR1 SGHVS and CDR2 FQNEAQ come from the germline V gene. Trimming pared 3 bases from V and 1 base from J, leaving 12 bases between. This CDR3 comprises 16 residues. The CDR3 protein is CASSFRTAVTNEKLFF. The CDR3 nucleotides read TGTGCCAGCAGCTTTCGGACCGCAGTAACTAATGAAAAACTGTTTTTT.

The V call is TRBV3-1, the J call TRBJ2-4, with a possible D match to TRBD1 (6 bases). The V and J ends lost 2 bases and 0 bases respectively, with 14 bases between them. The CDR3 runs to 17 residues. Germline V gives CDR1 LGHDT, CDR2 YNNKEL (reference sequence). The CDR3 DNA sequence: TGTGCCAGCAGCCAAAAGAGGGACATTCTAGCCAAAAACATTCAGTACTTC. Its translation is CASSQKRDILAKNIQYF.

The V call is TRBV10-3, the J call TRBJ2-1, with 7 bases identical to TRBD2. V shed 7 bases, J shed 4 bases, and the junction held 4 bases outside the gene matches. Germline CDR1 ENHRY, CDR2 SYGVKD. The CDR3 is 13 residues long. The CDR3 region has the DNA TGTGCCATCACGGGCGGGGGATACAATGAGCAGTTCTTC. The encoded protein is CAITGGGYNEQFF.

This clonotype showed up just a few times. The rearrangement uses TRBV7-2 and TRBJ2-3; 10 nucleotides match TRBD1. CDR1 SGHTA and CDR2 FQGNSA come from the germline V gene. The junction had 4 bases not matched to a gene; V was cut back by 1 base and J by 6 bases. CDR3 length equals 15 residues. The CDR3, as DNA: TGTGCCAGCAGCTTAGGGGACAGGGGAGGGGATACGCAGTATTTT. This codes for CASSLGDRGGDTQYF.

Remarks on this clonotype: An end of the junction does not agree with germline; a read error may underlie this. The CDR3 nucleotides read TGTGCCAGCGAGAAACAGGCAACCAACTATGGCTGCACCTTC. Protein product: CASEKQATNYGCTF. V usage is TRBV7-9 and J usage is TRBJ1-2; D is perhaps TRBD1 (5 bases). Per the germline V gene, CDR1 is SEHNR and CDR2 is FQNEAQ (reference sequence). The CDR3 covers 14 residues.

In its sample, this clonotype was seen a few times. The chain has TRBV13 and TRBJ2-1, with no clear D. Trimming left V 8 bases short and J 5 bases short, with 13 bases between. This CDR3 region has 13 residues. From germline, CDR1 is PRHDT and CDR2 FYEKMQ (reference sequence). CDR3 region: CASRLRSDNEQFF. The CDR3 bases are TGTGCCAGCCGCCTACGCTCAGACAATGAGCAGTTCTTC.

This clonotype was seen a single time. This chain uses TRBV9 with TRBJ2-1; possible D gene TRBD1, 5 bases. Germline CDR1 reads SGDLS; CDR2 reads YYNGEE. V gave up 0 bases and J gave up 0 bases, with 10 bases separating them. CDR3 length: 16 amino acids. The CDR3 DNA reads as TGTGCCAGCAGCGTAGCACAGGCCAGCTCCTACAATGAGCAGTTCTTC. Translating gives CASSVAQASSYNEQFF.

This chain uses TRBV20-1 with TRBJ2-7; 7 bases map to TRBD2. The CDR3 sequence is 14 residues long. Trimming at V came to 5 bases and at J to 7 bases, leaving 14 bases not matched to a gene. Germline V gene sequence: CDR1 DFQATT, CDR2 SNEGSKA (reference sequence). The CDR3 nucleotides are TGCAGTGCTCCCCGGCCGACTAGCAGTGGTGAGCAGTACTTC. This sequence encodes CSAPRPTSSGEQYF.

This clonotype was recorded a few times. The CDR3 bases are TGTGCCAGCTCACCACAGGGCAGCTCCTACGAGCAGTACTTC. This translates into CASSPQGSSYEQYF. This chain connects TRBV18 to TRBJ2-7, with no clear D. The CDR3 is made up of 14 amino acids. V dropped 1 base and J dropped 0 bases, with 7 bases sitting between them. The germline V gene encodes CDR1 KGHSH and CDR2 LQKENI.

This clonotype has more than one count but fewer than ten. The chain recombines TRBV12-3 or TRBV12-4 with TRBJ1-2; D unresolved. V was clipped by 10 bases and J by 0 bases, with 9 bases between them. The CDR3 is 12 amino acids. In DNA, the CDR3 is TGTGCCATATCCGAGACTAACTATGGCTACACCTTC. This encodes CAISETNYGYTF.

The chain has TRBV27 and TRBJ2-5, with 9 bases that match TRBD1. This CDR3 is 11 amino acids long. The germline V gene encodes CDR1 MNHEY and CDR2 SMNVEV (reference sequence). Trimming at V came to 3 bases and at J to 12 bases, leaving 2 bases not matched to a gene. CDR3 region: CASSFGDREYF. In DNA, the CDR3 is TGTGCCAGCAGTTTTGGGGACAGGGAGTACTTC.

The chain is built from TRBV11-2 and TRBJ2-1; TRBD2 matches 16 bases. The trim removed 4 bases at V and 4 bases at J, leaving 4 bases unmatched. In germline, CDR1 is SGHAT, CDR2 FQNNGV. CDR3 length equals 17 residues. The CDR3 reads CASSSGTSGGAYNEQFF. The CDR3, as DNA: TGTGCCAGCAGCTCCGGGACTAGCGGGGGGGCGTACAATGAGCAGTTCTTC.

Note on this clonotype: An end of the junction differs from the germline gene, which may be a read error. This chain links TRBV30 with TRBJ2-1, with D possibly TRBD1 on 5 matching bases. Germline V lookup: CDR1 GTSNPN, CDR2 SVGIG (reference sequence). There are 13 residues in the CDR3. The chain's CDR3 is CALARVSHNEQFF. CDR3 coding DNA: TGTGCCTTAGCCAGGGTCTCCCACAATGAGCAGTTCTTC.

This chain uses TRBV6-1 with TRBJ2-2; 13 nucleotides line up with TRBD2. This CDR3 region has 16 residues. CDR1 and CDR2 from the germline V gene are MNHNS and SASEGT. Germline trimming cut 4 bases from V and 5 bases from J; bases unmatched to any gene: 4. The CDR3 protein is CASSGLAGGRTGELFF. The CDR3 DNA sequence: TGTGCCAGCAGTGGACTAGCGGGAGGTAGAACCGGGGAGCTGTTTTTT.

This clonotype was counted a few times. The V and J genes are TRBV4-3 and TRBJ2-4, with D perhaps given as TRBD1 or TRBD2 (6 bases each). The CDR3 runs 13 residues. Germline CDR1 LGHNA, CDR2 YSLEER. The V end lost 5 bases, the J end lost 8 bases, and 13 bases lay between the germline ends. The CDR3 sequence: CASSSSGGHIQYF. In DNA form, the CDR3 reads TGCGCCAGCAGCTCCTCTGGGGGGCACATTCAGTACTTC.

Only a few counts were recorded for this clonotype. The chain is built from TRBV5-1 and TRBJ1-2; the D gene is possibly TRBD1 (5 bases). This CDR3 comprises 13 residues. Germline CDR1 SGHRS, CDR2 YFSETQ. Trimming pared 0 bases from V and 6 bases from J, leaving 9 bases between. The CDR3 region has the DNA TGCGCCAGCAGCTTGGCCGGGACGGATGGCTACACCTTC. Its translation: CASSLAGTDGYTF.

This clonotype was observed once. The rearrangement uses TRBV7-2 and TRBJ2-3; 9 bases are a match to TRBD2. V dropped 5 bases and J dropped 2; count of bases not matched to a gene: 11. This CDR3 has 17 amino acids. From germline, CDR1 is SGHTA and CDR2 FQGNSA. The CDR3 DNA sequence: TGTGCCAGCAGCGCCCCGCTAGCGGGACTTAACACAGATACGCAGTATTTT. This translates into CASSAPLAGLNTDTQYF.

To note about this clonotype: In this CDR3 the conserved last residue, phenylalanine or tryptophan, is missing, so a read error is likely. The V and J genes are TRBV12-3 or TRBV12-4 and TRBJ2-3; D remains ambiguous. V was cut by 3 bases and J by 0 bases, with 7 bases left in between. The CDR3 runs 14 residues. The CDR3 sequence is CASSFASSTDTQYS. The CDR3 DNA reads TGTGCCAGCAGTTTCGCTAGTAGCACAGATACGCAGTATTCT.

The chain couples TRBV20-1 to TRBJ2-3; TRBD2 might be the D (6 bases). CDR3 length equals 16 residues. V was shortened by 3 bases and J by 0 bases, with 16 bases between the two germline ends. Looked up from germline, CDR1 is DFQATT and CDR2 is SNEGSKA (reference sequence). Written as DNA, the CDR3 is TGCAGTGCTAGCCTAGAGGGGACTTTTAGCACAGATACGCAGTATTTT. The encoded protein is CSASLEGTFSTDTQYF.

This chain joins TRBV28 and TRBJ1-1; D is perhaps TRBD1 (6 bases). The ends were cut back, 1 base at V and 1 base at J, with 7 bases in the middle. The germline V gene has CDR1 MDHEN and CDR2 SYDVKM. This CDR3 has 14 residues. The CDR3 is CASSLSQGNTEAFF. CDR3 coding DNA: TGTGCCAGCAGTTTATCACAGGGGAACACTGAAGCTTTCTTT.

V gene TRBV20-1 combines with J gene TRBJ1-2; no clear D gene. Germline CDR1 DFQATT, CDR2 SNEGSKA (reference sequence). The CDR3 runs to 10 residues. V gave up 5 bases and J gave up 8 bases, with 9 bases separating them. The CDR3 nucleotides are TGCAGTGCTCGTATAGGGGGCTACACCTTC. The encoded protein is CSARIGGYTF.

The J gene is TRBJ1-2, the V gene TRBV24-1; D uncertain. The ends were cut back, 6 bases at V and 5 bases at J, with 9 bases in the middle. Germline CDR1 and CDR2: KGHDR and SFDVKD. The CDR3 is 12 amino acids. The CDR3 reads CATSRRKYGYTF. CDR3 bases: TGTGCCACCAGTCGCAGGAAATATGGCTACACCTTC.

This chain connects TRBV29-1 to TRBJ1-2; D might be TRBD1 (6 bases). The V gene lost 5 bases and the J gene lost 8 bases, with 18 bases spanning the gap. This CDR3 is built from 13 residues. Germline loops: CDR1 SQVTM, CDR2 ANQGSEA. CDR3 protein: CSVRETGVLGYTF. As DNA, the CDR3 is TGCAGCGTTAGGGAGACAGGTGTATTGGGCTACACCTTC.

CDR3 coding DNA: TGTGCCAGTTCCAACGGGGGCCAAGAGACCCAGTACTTC. Protein: CASSNGGQETQYF. The chain uses TRBV6-2 or TRBV6-3 and TRBJ2-5; D may be TRBD2 (6 bases). This CDR3 is 13 amino acids long. Germline CDR1 is MNHEY and CDR2 is SVGEGT. Trimming pared 9 bases from V and 1 base from J, leaving 12 bases between.

The chain carries TRBV29-1 and TRBJ2-1; TRBD2 matches at 8 bases. The germline gives CDR1 SQVTM, CDR2 ANQGSEA. V lost 4 bases, J lost 5 bases, and 13 bases stayed unmatched. This CDR3 has 16 residues. CDR3 sequence (DNA): TGCAGCGTTGGCTCCGGGGGAGCGGGAGTAAACAATGAGCAGTTCTTC. This sequence encodes CSVGSGGAGVNNEQFF.

In regard to this clonotype: Since a much larger clone is just one base distant, this may be a read error. The chain joins TRBV11-2 to TRBJ2-7; the D gene is possibly TRBD2 (5 bases). Germline CDR1 is SGHAT and CDR2 is FQNNGV. CDR3 length equals 12 residues. The CDR3 protein is CANSPGGYEQYF. The CDR3 DNA is TGTGCCAACAGCCCCGGAGGCTACGAGCAGTACTTC. The full variable domain, its missing parts supplied by reference TRBV11-2 and TRBJ2-7, is EAGVAQSPRYKIIEKRQSVAFWCNPISGHATLYWYQQILGQGPKLLIQFQNNGVVDDSQLPKDRFSAERLKGVDSTLKIQPAKLEDSAVYLCANSPGGYEQYFGPGTRLTVT.